One T cell receptor (beta chain) is described in this entry. No antigen is known for it. This record belongs to a study of a mutant IDH1 vaccine in newly diagnosed glioma. Study-wide background: The therapy given earlier, which was standard therapy, consisted of radiotherapy, temozolomide, or both, and most of the patients received both. Visit V13 took place at week 47, and visit V12 happened at week 35.

Profiling relied on immunoSEQ multiplex PCR, and the TCRdb table lists in-frame clones only, not all of them. The table records tens of thousands of clones, around three quarters of them present only once. V was cut by 0 bases and J by 0 bases, with 17 bases left in between. The length of the CDR3 is 18 residues. The germline V gene encodes CDR1 SGHDT and CDR2 YYEEEE. Time point: week 47, end of study. All doses held 300 ug of mutant IDH1 20-mer peptide, with topical imiquimod. Donor diagnoses consisted of new WHO grade 3 or 4 IDH1-mutant, ATRX-lost astrocytomas. This TCR was sampled from a man in his fifties with glioma. The source material was PBMCs, sampled from a glioma patient whose treatment included an IDH1 peptide vaccine. The V gene is TRBV5-6, the J gene TRBJ2-3; D is unclear. CDR3 sequence (DNA): TGTGCCAGCAGCTTGGAACAGTTAAGAACTACTAGCACAGATACGCAGTATTTT. The encoded protein is CASSLEQLRTTSTDTQYF.